This T cell receptor beta chain was captured in a study of cytomegalovirus exposure and HLA in healthy donors. This CDR3 region has 15 residues. Germline CDR1 SGDLS, CDR2 YYNGEE. V was pared by 0 bases and J by 4 bases, with 2 bases of the junction left unmatched. It was with 60 Vbeta and 13 Jbeta primers that the PCR ran. Assay used: immunoSEQ multiplex PCR; TCRdb lists only in-frame clones, some missing. The profile shows some 140,000 clones, 66% of them singletons. This clone was seen a few times. The antigen is not known. This specimen includes other DNA sequences encoding the same CDR3. Study observations and caveats: Among TCR beta chains of equal frequency, HLA-associated ones were more clonally expanded in a later analysis.

The chain couples TRBV9 to TRBJ2-2; 8 nucleotides match TRBD2. The receptor comes from a human donor in good health. Sequencing was done on a sample of PBMCs. CDR3 bases: TGTGCCAGCAGCGTAGCGGGAGGGGGCACCGGGGAGCTGTTTTTT. Translated: CASSVAGGGTGELFF.